This TCR beta chain was observed in a study of cytomegalovirus exposure and HLA in healthy donors. Regarding this clone: The antigen is undetermined.

Overall study results and limits: TCR beta V segments were, for the most part, productive about 87% or about 30% of the time in an earlier analysis. Most observed TCR sequences were rare, whereas some public TCRs were detected in many donors.

The PCR contained 60 Vbeta and 13 Jbeta primers. Produced via immunoSEQ multiplex PCR; TCRdb's table is partial and in-frame only. The sample holds about 150,000 clones, more than 75% seen once. Donors likely had unrecorded immune exposures despite being nominally healthy when sampled. Sequencing input: PBMCs. This clonotype was obtained from a woman between 18 and 30 years old in good health and CMV-seronegative.

Here the CDR3 DNA reads TGTGCCAGCAGCTTGGGGGTACTAGAGGCGAGCACAGATACGCAGTATTTT. Translating gives CASSLGVLEASTDTQYF. This chain links TRBV5-4 with TRBJ2-3; D is perhaps TRBD2 (5 bases). The germline gives CDR1 SGHNT, CDR2 YYREEE (reference sequence). The V end lost 0 bases, the J end lost 0 bases, and 14 bases lay between the germline ends. This CDR3 region has 17 residues.